Detailed here is one TCR beta chain. Its matching antigen is unknown. Sequenced by immunoSEQ multiplex PCR; TCRdb stores in-frame clones only, minus some. The table shows fewer than 75,000 clones, with around 85% occurring only once. This specimen comes from a study of T cells in localized non-small cell lung cancer. Study-level points and caveats: In uninvolved adjacent lung, T cell clonality reached its highest value, exceeding tumor. Adjacent lung held a median 57 of the top 100 tumor clones. Sequencing, confined to only one tumor region, leaves heterogeneity possible. Prolonged overall survival went with higher T cell density in the blood.

The CDR3 loop spans 16 amino acids. The V segment lost 3 bases and the J segment 3 bases; nucleotides outside the gene matches: 9. CDR1 and CDR2 (germline): SGDLS, YYNGEE. The rearrangement links TRBV9 to TRBJ2-3; 8 bases fit TRBD1. The sequence was collected from a female donor at least 60 years old with stage I lung adenocarcinoma. Sequencing was performed on peripheral blood, taken before any cancer treatment. For the CDR3, the DNA is TGTGCCAGCAGCGGCCGGGCAGGGGGCATGACAGATACGCAGTATTTT. Residues: CASSGRAGGMTDTQYF.